The rows below give T cell receptor beta chains drawn from one sample of a study of response to subunit inactivated influenza vaccine. TCRdb re-derived calls from the RT-PCR reads in MiXCR, one entry per CDR3 protein. The sample carries 170,000 or so distinct CDR3 sequences, around 10% recorded once. This sample comprised CD8+ T cells sorted from PBMCs, obtained roughly 24 months after vaccination. The receptors originated from a man in his fifties or sixties who received an inactivated influenza vaccine. CDR3s include the opening cysteine and the closing phenylalanine or tryptophan. A D gene is named only where the DNA matches it firmly. Some rows have no size entry. The others give once, few or many, or a class for an expanded clone.

d_gene: NA
abundance: NA
len: 15
j_gene: TRBJ1-2
v_gene: TRBV7-2
CDR3nt: TGTGCCAGCAGCTTCAACTATCCGGTTAACTATGGCTACACCTTC
CDR3aa: CASSFNYPVNYGYTF

d_gene: TRBD1
abundance: NA
len: 14
j_gene: TRBJ2-6
v_gene: TRBV29-1
CDR3nt: TGCAGCGCAATGACAGGGGCCGGGGCCAACGTCCTGACTTTC
CDR3aa: CSAMTGAGANVLTF

d_gene: TRBD1
abundance: many
len: 15
j_gene: TRBJ2-2
v_gene: TRBV4-3
CDR3nt: TGCGCCAGCAGCCAACCCGACAGGGCAACCGGGGAGCTGTTTTTT
CDR3aa: CASSQPDRATGELFF

d_gene: NA
abundance: few
len: 14
j_gene: TRBJ2-3
v_gene: TRBV6-5
CDR3nt: TGTGCCAGCAGTTACTCGAACAGCAAAGATACGCAGTATTTT
CDR3aa: CASSYSNSKDTQYF

d_gene: TRBD2
abundance: NA
len: 14
j_gene: TRBJ2-1
v_gene: TRBV30
CDR3nt: TGTGCCAGAAGTAGCGGGATTGGCTACAATGAGCAGTTCTTC
CDR3aa: CARSSGIGYNEQFF

d_gene: TRBD1
abundance: few
len: 15
j_gene: TRBJ1-1
v_gene: TRBV4-3
CDR3nt: TGCGCCAGCAGCCAAGATGGACAGGGAGGCACTGAAGCTTTCTTT
CDR3aa: CASSQDGQGGTEAFF

d_gene: NA
abundance: NA
len: 14
j_gene: TRBJ1-1
v_gene: TRBV5-6
CDR3nt: TGTGCCAGCAGCTTGGCCGGGGAGCGGACTGAAGCTTTCTTT
CDR3aa: CASSLAGERTEAFF

d_gene: TRBD2
abundance: many
len: 14
j_gene: TRBJ2-1
v_gene: TRBV29-1
CDR3nt: TGCAGCGTTGATTCTAGCGGAAAGGGACGTGAGCAGTTCTTC
CDR3aa: CSVDSSGKGREQFF

d_gene: NA
abundance: NA
len: 15
j_gene: TRBJ2-1
v_gene: TRBV29-1
CDR3nt: TGCAGCGTTGAAGGGTCTGGGCAGGTCTACAATGAGCAGTTCTTC
CDR3aa: CSVEGSGQVYNEQFF

d_gene: TRBD1
abundance: few
len: 14
j_gene: TRBJ2-5
v_gene: TRBV5-1
CDR3nt: TGCGCCAGCAGCTTGGGACAGGGATGGGAGACCCAGTACTTC
CDR3aa: CASSLGQGWETQYF

d_gene: TRBD1
abundance: NA
len: 14
j_gene: TRBJ2-7
v_gene: TRBV10-3
CDR3nt: TGTGCCATCAGACAAGAAATGACAGGGTACGAGCAGTACTTC
CDR3aa: CAIRQEMTGYEQYF

d_gene: TRBD1
abundance: few
len: 13
j_gene: TRBJ2-7
v_gene: TRBV29-1
CDR3nt: TGCAGCGTGCCGGGACAGAACTCCTACGAGCAGTACTTC
CDR3aa: CSVPGQNSYEQYF

d_gene: TRBD1
abundance: few
len: 15
j_gene: TRBJ2-1
v_gene: TRBV9
CDR3nt: TGTGCCAGCAGCGATGACAGGGGCTCCTACAATGAGCAGTTCTTC
CDR3aa: CASSDDRGSYNEQFF

d_gene: NA
abundance: NA
len: 12
j_gene: TRBJ2-1
v_gene: TRBV6-5
CDR3nt: TGTGCCAGCAATCCCCCGGGCAATGAGCAGTTCTTC
CDR3aa: CASNPPGNEQFF

d_gene: NA
abundance: NA
len: 12
j_gene: TRBJ2-1
v_gene: TRBV27
CDR3nt: TGTGCCAGCAGTTTGGGACATCGTGAGCAGTTCTTC
CDR3aa: CASSLGHREQFF

d_gene: TRBD2
abundance: NA
len: 15
j_gene: TRBJ2-7
v_gene: TRBV5-4
CDR3nt: TGTGCCAGCAGCTTCGGGGCTAGCGGGTCCTACGAGCAGTACTTC
CDR3aa: CASSFGASGSYEQYF

d_gene: TRBD1
abundance: many
len: 12
j_gene: TRBJ2-2
v_gene: TRBV29-1
CDR3nt: TGCAGCGTTGTCAGGGGGACCGGGGAGCTGTTTTTT
CDR3aa: CSVVRGTGELFF

d_gene: NA
abundance: NA
len: 10
j_gene: TRBJ1-3
v_gene: TRBV7-9
CDR3nt: TGTGCCAGCAGCTTAGACCTGGGGACGTTT
CDR3aa: CASSLDLGTF

d_gene: NA
abundance: NA
len: 13
j_gene: TRBJ1-1
v_gene: TRBV4-3
CDR3nt: TGCGCCAGCAGCGCCTTCCCAGGGGCTGAAGCTTTCTTT
CDR3aa: CASSAFPGAEAFF

d_gene: NA
abundance: few
len: 13
j_gene: TRBJ2-7
v_gene: TRBV14
CDR3nt: TGTGCCAGCAGCCAAGTGGGACGCTACGAGCAGTACTTC
CDR3aa: CASSQVGRYEQYF

d_gene: NA
abundance: many
len: 15
j_gene: TRBJ2-5
v_gene: TRBV28
CDR3nt: TGTGCCAGCAGTTCCGATTCCTCGTACCAAGAGACCCAGTACTTC
CDR3aa: CASSSDSSYQETQYF

d_gene: TRBD1
abundance: many
len: 15
j_gene: TRBJ2-3
v_gene: TRBV25-1
CDR3nt: TGTGCCAGCTCCCGGACAGGGGGCTTCACAGATACGCAGTATTTT
CDR3aa: CASSRTGGFTDTQYF

d_gene: NA
abundance: few
len: 16
j_gene: TRBJ2-1
v_gene: TRBV15
CDR3nt: TGTGCCACCAGTACGGTTCCCGGGAGAACCTACAATGAGCAGTTCTTC
CDR3aa: CATSTVPGRTYNEQFF

d_gene: NA
abundance: NA
len: 13
j_gene: TRBJ2-1
v_gene: TRBV10-1
CDR3nt: TGCGCCAGCAGTGATTCCCAGTACAATGAGCAGTTCTTC
CDR3aa: CASSDSQYNEQFF

d_gene: NA
abundance: few
len: 15
j_gene: TRBJ1-2
v_gene: TRBV4-1
CDR3nt: TGCGCCAGCAGCCAAGATCCCGCAGGGAACTATGGCTACACCTTC
CDR3aa: CASSQDPAGNYGYTF

d_gene: TRBD2
abundance: NA
len: 14
j_gene: TRBJ2-7
v_gene: TRBV7-9
CDR3nt: TGTGCCAGCAGCTTAATCGCGGGAGGAGGTGAGCAGTACTTC
CDR3aa: CASSLIAGGGEQYF